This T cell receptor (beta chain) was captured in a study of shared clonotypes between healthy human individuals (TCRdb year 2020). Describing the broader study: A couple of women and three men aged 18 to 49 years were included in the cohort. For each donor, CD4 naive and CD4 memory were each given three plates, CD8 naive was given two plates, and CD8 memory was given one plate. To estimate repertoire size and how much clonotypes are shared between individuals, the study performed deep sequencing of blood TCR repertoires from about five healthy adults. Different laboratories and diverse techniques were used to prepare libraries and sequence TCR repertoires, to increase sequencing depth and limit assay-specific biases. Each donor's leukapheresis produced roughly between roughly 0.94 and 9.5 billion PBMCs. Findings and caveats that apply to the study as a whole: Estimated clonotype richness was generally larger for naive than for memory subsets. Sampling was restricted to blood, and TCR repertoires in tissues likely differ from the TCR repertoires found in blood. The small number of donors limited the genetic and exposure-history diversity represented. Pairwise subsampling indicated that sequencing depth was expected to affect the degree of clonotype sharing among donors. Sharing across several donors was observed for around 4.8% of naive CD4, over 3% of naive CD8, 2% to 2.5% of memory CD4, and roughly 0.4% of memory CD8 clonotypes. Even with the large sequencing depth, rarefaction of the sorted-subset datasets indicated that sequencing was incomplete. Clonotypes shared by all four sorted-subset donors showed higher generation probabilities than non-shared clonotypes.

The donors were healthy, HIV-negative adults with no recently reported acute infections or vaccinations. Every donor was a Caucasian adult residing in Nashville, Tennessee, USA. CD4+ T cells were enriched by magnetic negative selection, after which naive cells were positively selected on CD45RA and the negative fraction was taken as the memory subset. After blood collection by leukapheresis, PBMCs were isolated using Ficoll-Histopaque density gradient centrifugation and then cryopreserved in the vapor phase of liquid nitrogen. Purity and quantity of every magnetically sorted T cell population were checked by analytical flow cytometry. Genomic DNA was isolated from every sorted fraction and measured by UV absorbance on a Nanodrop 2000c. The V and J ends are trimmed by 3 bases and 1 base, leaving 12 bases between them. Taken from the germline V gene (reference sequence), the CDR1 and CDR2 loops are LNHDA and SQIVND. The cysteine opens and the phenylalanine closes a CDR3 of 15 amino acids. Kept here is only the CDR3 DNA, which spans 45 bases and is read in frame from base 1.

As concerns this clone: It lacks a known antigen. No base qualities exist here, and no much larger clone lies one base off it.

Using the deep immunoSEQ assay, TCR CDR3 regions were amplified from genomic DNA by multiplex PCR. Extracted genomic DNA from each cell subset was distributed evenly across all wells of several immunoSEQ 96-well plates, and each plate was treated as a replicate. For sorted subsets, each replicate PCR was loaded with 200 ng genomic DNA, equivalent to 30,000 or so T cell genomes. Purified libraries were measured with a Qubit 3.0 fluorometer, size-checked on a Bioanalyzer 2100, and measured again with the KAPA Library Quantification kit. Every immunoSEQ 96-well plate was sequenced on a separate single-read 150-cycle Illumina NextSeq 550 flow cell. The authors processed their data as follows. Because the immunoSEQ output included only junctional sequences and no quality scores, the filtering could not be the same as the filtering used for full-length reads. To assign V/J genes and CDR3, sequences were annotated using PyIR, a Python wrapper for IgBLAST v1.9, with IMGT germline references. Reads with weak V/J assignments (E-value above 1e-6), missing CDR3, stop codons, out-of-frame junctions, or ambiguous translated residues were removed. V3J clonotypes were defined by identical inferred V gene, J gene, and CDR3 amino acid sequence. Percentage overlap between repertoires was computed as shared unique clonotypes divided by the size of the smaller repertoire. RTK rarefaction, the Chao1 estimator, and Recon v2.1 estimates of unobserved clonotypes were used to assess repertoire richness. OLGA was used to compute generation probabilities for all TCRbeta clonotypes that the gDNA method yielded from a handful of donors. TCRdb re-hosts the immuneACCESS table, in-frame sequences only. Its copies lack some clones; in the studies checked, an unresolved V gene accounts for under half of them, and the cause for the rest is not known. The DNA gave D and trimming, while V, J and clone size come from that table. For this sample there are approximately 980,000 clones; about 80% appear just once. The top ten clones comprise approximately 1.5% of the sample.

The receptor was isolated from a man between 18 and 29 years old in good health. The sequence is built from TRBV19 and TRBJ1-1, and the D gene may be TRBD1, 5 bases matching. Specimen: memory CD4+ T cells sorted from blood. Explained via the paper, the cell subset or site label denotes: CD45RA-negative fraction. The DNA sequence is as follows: TGTGCCAGTAGTATTATTAGGAGGGGGAACACTGAAGCTTTCTTT. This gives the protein CASSIIRRGNTEAFF.